The 16 T cell receptor beta chains reported below all come from one sample, sequenced in a study of CXCR3-negative and CXCR3-positive naive CD8 T cells. Study conclusions and caveats: CXCR3-positive naive cells had more hydrophobic TRB CDR3s than CXCR3-negative naive cells.

The antigens for these receptors are not known. UMI-labeled TRB cDNA libraries were prepared by 5' RACE. TCRdb reprocessed the 5' RACE reads; each CDR3 protein has one entry and no DNA is given. Its listing shows 7,000 to 8,500 distinct CDR3 sequences. The sample consisted of naive CXCR3+ CD8+ T cells from blood. Specified subset: CD45RO-CCR7+CD27+CD95- naive CD8+ T cells expressing CXCR3 (TNR3+). These receptors were obtained from a human donor in good health. Some clones in this sample may be carry-over from other donors' samples.

This clonotype is classed as medium-sized by frequency. The CDR3 reads CASSEGQPGQETQYF. The chain is built from TRBV6-6 and TRBJ2-5; checking the TCRdb D call of TRBD1 is not possible without DNA. Per germline, CDR1 MNHNY and CDR2 SVGAGI (reference sequence). The CDR3 consists of 15 residues.

The chain uses TRBV20-1 and TRBJ2-7. The CDR3 runs 13 residues. CDR1 is DFQATT and CDR2 is SNEGSKA in the germline V gene (reference sequence). The CDR3 here is CSARAGSSYEQYF.

In terms of frequency, this clonotype is medium-sized (0.01 to 0.1%). The V gene is TRBV13, the J gene TRBJ2-2; as DNA is missing, the TRBD1 call by TCRdb cannot be tested. The CDR3 runs 16 residues. Germline V gives CDR1 PRHDT, CDR2 FYEKMQ (reference sequence). The CDR3 spells CASRLGDRSITGELFF.

This clonotype is medium-sized by frequency. The chain links TRBV14 to TRBJ2-1; the TCRdb call, TRBD1, lacks DNA for checking. The CDR3 loop spans 14 amino acids. Per germline, CDR1 SGHDN and CDR2 FVKESK. CDR3 in amino acids: CASSPYVTANEQFF.

The J gene is TRBJ2-2, the V gene TRBV28. The CDR3 has 15 amino acids. CDR1 and CDR2 (germline): MDHEN, SYDVKM. CDR3: CASSFTRPGTGELFF. Supplemented by reference TRBV28 and TRBJ2-2, the full variable domain reads DVKVTQSSRYLVKRTGEKVFLECVQDMDHENMFWYRQDPGLGLRLIYFSYDVKMKEKGDIPEGYSVSREKKERFSLILESASTNQTSMYLCASSFTRPGTGELFFGEGSRLTVL.

The chain is built from TRBV12-3 or TRBV12-4 and TRBJ2-1; TCRdb calls TRBD1, which cannot be checked without DNA. The CDR3 length is 15 residues. The CDR3 sequence is CASSLGAGWYNEQFF.

This clonotype shows up as medium-sized by frequency. The CDR3: CASSFLRVGNEQFF. The rearrangement joins TRBV28 to TRBJ2-1; TCRdb proposes TRBD1, but this gene call is untestable without DNA. Germline CDR1 is MDHEN and CDR2 is SYDVKM. The CDR3 extends over 14 amino acids.

In terms of frequency, this clonotype is medium-sized. The chain carries TRBV28 and TRBJ1-1; the TCRdb D gene call, TRBD1, has no DNA to confirm it. The length of the CDR3 is 16 residues. The V gene's germline CDR1 is MDHEN and CDR2 SYDVKM. The CDR3 reads CASSSGQGAWNTEAFF.

Its frequency marks this clonotype as medium-sized (0.01 to 0.1%). The chain has TRBV13 and TRBJ2-5. The CDR3 runs 15 residues. From germline, CDR1 is PRHDT and CDR2 FYEKMQ (reference sequence). The CDR3 reads CASSLERSSGETQYF.

The chain carries TRBV29-1 and TRBJ2-7. Germline assignment: CDR1 SQVTM and CDR2 ANQGSEA. This CDR3 has 11 residues. CDR3 in amino acids: CSVEGGYEQYF.

This clonotype is medium-sized by frequency. This chain links TRBV29-1 with TRBJ1-2; TCRdb proposes TRBD1, but this gene call is untestable without DNA. The germline V gene encodes CDR1 SQVTM and CDR2 ANQGSEA. CDR3 size: 12 residues. The CDR3 sequence is CSVEPGDYGYTF.

The rearrangement uses TRBV25-1 and TRBJ2-7; without DNA, the TCRdb call of TRBD1 cannot be checked. CDR1 MGHDK and CDR2 SYGVNS come from the germline V gene. This CDR3 is built from 13 residues. The CDR3 protein is CASIGQAAYEQYF.

This clonotype is called medium-sized based on its frequency. The J gene is TRBJ2-3, the V gene TRBV19. Germline V gene sequence: CDR1 LNHDA, CDR2 SQIVND (reference sequence). The CDR3 is 13 residues long. Here the CDR3 reads CASSIVGRDTQYF.

The V and J genes are TRBV27 and TRBJ1-2; TCRdb selects TRBD1, and the lack of DNA leaves this call unchecked. Germline V lookup: CDR1 MNHEY, CDR2 SMNVEV (reference sequence). There are 12 residues in the CDR3. The CDR3 region is CASSGDAYGYTF.

The chain employs TRBV18 and TRBJ2-5. This CDR3 spans 14 amino acids. Germline V lookup: CDR1 KGHSH, CDR2 LQKENI. CDR3 protein: CASSPPTPQETQYF.

The rearrangement joins TRBV29-1 to TRBJ1-1. The CDR3 covers 12 residues. Germline lookup yields CDR1 SQVTM and CDR2 ANQGSEA. CDR3 sequence reads: CSVGGARTEAFF. The variable domain in full, with the rest retrieved from reference TRBV29-1 and TRBJ1-1, is SAVISQKPSRDICQRGTSLTIQCQVDSQVTMMFWYRQQPGQSLTLIATANQGSEATYESGFVIDKFPISRPNLTFSTLTVSNMSPEDSSIYLCSVGGARTEAFFGQGTRLTVV.